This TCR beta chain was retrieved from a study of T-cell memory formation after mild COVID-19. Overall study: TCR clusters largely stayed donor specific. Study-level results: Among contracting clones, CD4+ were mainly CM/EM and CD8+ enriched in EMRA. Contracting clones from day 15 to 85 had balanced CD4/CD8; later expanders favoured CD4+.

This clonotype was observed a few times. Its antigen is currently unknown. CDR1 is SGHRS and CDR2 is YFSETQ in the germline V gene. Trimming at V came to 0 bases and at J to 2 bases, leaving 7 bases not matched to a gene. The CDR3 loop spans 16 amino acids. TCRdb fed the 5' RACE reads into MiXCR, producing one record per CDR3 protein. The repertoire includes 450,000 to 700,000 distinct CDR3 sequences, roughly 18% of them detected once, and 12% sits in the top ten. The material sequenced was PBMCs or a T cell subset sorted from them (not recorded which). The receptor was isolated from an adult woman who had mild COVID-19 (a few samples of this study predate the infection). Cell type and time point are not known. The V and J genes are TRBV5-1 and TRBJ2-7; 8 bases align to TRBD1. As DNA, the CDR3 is TGCGCCAGCAGCTTGGCCTTCCAGGGGGCCCCCTACGAGCAGTACTTC. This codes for CASSLAFQGAPYEQYF.